The next 20 T cell receptor beta chains were all read from a single sample in a study of tissue T cells after allogeneic stem cell transplantation. Generated by immunoSEQ multiplex PCR, the TCRdb table keeps only in-frame clones and is missing some. The table includes 500 to 650 clones, around 60% detected once. Sequencing used lymph node tissue, obtained at autopsy. These TCRs come from a female patient aged 40-69 years with steroid-refractory graft-versus-host disease after an allogeneic stem cell transplant. The graft donor may account for some of the T cells.

This clone came up a few times. The V gene is TRBV5-6, the J gene TRBJ2-3; no clear D. Per germline, CDR1 SGHDT and CDR2 YYEEEE. V gave up 7 bases and J gave up 0 bases, with 18 bases separating them. The CDR3 runs to 16 residues. Here the CDR3 reads CASSITLVVSTDTQYF. The DNA of the CDR3 is TGTGCCAGCTCCATTACCTTAGTGGTCAGCACAGATACGCAGTATTTT.

The V and J genes are TRBV11-2 and TRBJ2-7; a weak D match, TRBD2 (5 bases). The germline gives CDR1 SGHAT, CDR2 FQNNGV. V lost 5 bases, J lost 0 bases, and 20 bases lay in between. The CDR3 is 17 amino acids. CDR3 amino acids: CASSLLFSSRASYEQYF. The CDR3 nucleotides are TGTGCCAGCAGCCTCCTCTTCTCTAGCAGAGCCTCCTACGAGCAGTACTTC.

The V gene is TRBV5-1, the J gene TRBJ2-7; D is possibly TRBD1 or TRBD2 (5 bases each). Germline V CDR1 and CDR2: SGHRS, YFSETQ. The V and J ends lost 4 bases and 4 bases respectively, with 15 bases between them. The CDR3 covers 14 residues. CDR3 in amino acids: CASSPGPGWYEQYF. In nucleotides, the CDR3 is TGCGCCAGCAGCCCGGGGCCAGGGTGGTACGAGCAGTACTTC.

This clone was observed a handful of times. The J gene is TRBJ2-2, the V gene TRBV7-9, with D possibly being TRBD1 or TRBD2 (6 bases each). This CDR3 has 14 residues. Germline CDR1 is SEHNR and CDR2 is FQNEAQ (reference sequence). Trimming removed 9 bases from V and 1 base from J, with 12 bases in between. The CDR3 loop is CARAGHKNTGELFF. The CDR3, as DNA: TGTGCCAGGGCGGGACACAAGAACACCGGGGAGCTGTTTTTT. Looking up the rest from reference TRBV7-9 and TRBJ2-2 gives the full variable domain: DTGVSQNPRHKITKRGQNVTFRCDPISEHNRLYWYRQTLGQGPEFLTYFQNEAQLEKSRLLSDRFSAERPKGSFSTLEIQRTEQGDSAMYLCARAGHKNTGELFFGEGSRLTVL.

The gene calls are TRBV4-3 and TRBJ1-1; D ambiguous. Between the trimmed V and J ends, which lost 4 bases and 2 bases, there was a span of 14 bases. The CDR3 loop spans 15 amino acids. Germline-derived CDR1 and CDR2 are LGHNA and YSLEER. The DNA of the CDR3 is TGCGCCAGCAGCCCCCTGTTTGCCGCAAACACTGAAGCTTTCTTT. Its protein is CASSPLFAANTEAFF.

The chain employs TRBV10-3 and TRBJ2-6; D is uncertain. Trimming removed 7 bases at V and 0 bases at J, with 10 bases between. Germline V gene sequence: CDR1 ENHRY, CDR2 SYGVKD. The CDR3 totals 15 residues. For the CDR3, the DNA is TGTGCCATCAAGCACACCAGCTCTGGGGCCAACGTCCTGACTTTC. As protein: CAIKHTSSGANVLTF.

The chain uses TRBV5-1 and TRBJ2-2; D is ambiguous. Trimming stripped 0 bases from V and 0 bases from J, with 0 bases between. The CDR3 extends over 13 amino acids. The V gene's germline CDR1 is SGHRS and CDR2 YFSETQ. CDR3 bases: TGCGCCAGCAGCTTGGCGAACACCGGGGAGCTGTTTTTT. The encoded protein is CASSLANTGELFF.

Judged by abundance, this clone is large. The chain recombines TRBV5-6 with TRBJ2-1; tentatively, D is TRBD1 (5 bases). V was clipped by 4 bases and J by 2 bases, with 10 bases between them. This CDR3 contains 14 residues. Germline loops: CDR1 SGHDT, CDR2 YYEEEE. CDR3 loop: CASSLPTAYNEQFF. The CDR3 nucleotides are TGTGCCAGCAGCCTCCCGACAGCCTACAATGAGCAGTTCTTC.

In its sample, this clone was seen a few times. The chain employs TRBV10-3 and TRBJ2-5, with 8 nucleotides matching TRBD2. In germline, CDR1 is ENHRY, CDR2 SYGVKD. J was trimmed by 1 base and V by 10 bases; bases with no gene match: 5. This CDR3 region has 13 residues. The CDR3 DNA reads as TGTGCCACCCAACTAGCGGCCCAAGAGACCCAGTACTTC. Encoded protein: CATQLAAQETQYF.

The gene calls are TRBV3-1 (or the pseudogene TRBV3-2) and TRBJ1-2; TRBD1 might be the D (6 bases). Trimming removed 3 bases from V and 5 bases from J, with 10 bases in between. The germline V gene has CDR1 LGHDT and CDR2 YNNKEL (reference sequence). The CDR3 contains 13 residues. The CDR3 DNA is TGTGCCAGCAGCCAGGCTAGGGGGTATGGCTACACCTTC. Protein product: CASSQARGYGYTF.

The gene calls are TRBV27 and TRBJ2-2, with TRBD2 matching 8 bases. The germline CDR1 and CDR2 sequences are MNHEY and SMNVEV (reference sequence). Trimming at V came to 5 bases and at J to 3 bases, leaving 8 bases not matched to a gene. The CDR3 has 16 amino acids. The chain's CDR3 is CASSGGLEWYTGELFF. The DNA of the CDR3 is TGTGCCAGCAGTGGGGGACTAGAGTGGTACACCGGGGAGCTGTTTTTT.

This chain joins TRBV3-1 (or the pseudogene TRBV3-2) and TRBJ2-7; 9 positions match TRBD1. Germline trimming cut 4 bases from V and 2 bases from J; bases unmatched to any gene: 9. This CDR3 has 16 residues. The V gene's germline CDR1 is LGHDT and CDR2 YNNKEL (reference sequence). CDR3 amino acids: CASSRGYGTGPYEQYF. CDR3 in DNA: TGTGCCAGCAGCCGAGGCTACGGGACAGGGCCCTACGAGCAGTACTTC.

This chain connects TRBV9 to TRBJ1-1, with unresolved D. The CDR3 is made up of 13 amino acids. Germline CDR1 reads SGDLS; CDR2 reads YYNGEE. With 0 bases removed from V and 0 bases from J, the gap between germline ends came to 3 bases. CDR3 amino acids: CASSVVMNTEAFF. The CDR3 DNA is TGTGCCAGCAGCGTAGTGATGAACACTGAAGCTTTCTTT.

The chain couples TRBV11-2 to TRBJ1-5; no clear D gene. The germline gives CDR1 SGHAT, CDR2 FQNNGV. There are 13 residues in the CDR3. V was trimmed by 5 bases and J by 0 bases, leaving 5 bases between them. This CDR3 reads CASSSNSNQPQHF. CDR3 nucleotide sequence: TGTGCCAGCAGCAGCAATAGCAATCAGCCCCAGCATTTT.

The chain links TRBV5-1 to TRBJ2-3; 7 bases are shared with TRBD2. The CDR3 has 13 residues. V lost 8 bases to trimming and J lost 6 bases; unmatched junction nucleotides: 9. Germline V CDR1 and CDR2: SGHRS, YFSETQ. This CDR3 reads CASGSGGGDTQYF. The CDR3 coding sequence is TGCGCCAGTGGTTCGGGAGGAGGTGATACGCAGTATTTT.

The chain is built from TRBV9 and TRBJ2-7; D gene unclear. This CDR3 spans 13 amino acids. Germline loops: CDR1 SGDLS, CDR2 YYNGEE. The V end was cut by 0 bases, the J end by 6 bases, with 10 bases between. DNA for the CDR3: TGTGCCAGCAGCGTAGACGTCGTTGCCGAGCAGTACTTC. It encodes CASSVDVVAEQYF.

This clone came up a few times. The rearrangement links TRBV28 to TRBJ1-5; tentatively, D is TRBD1 (5 bases). Trimming took 7 bases from V and 2 from J, leaving 15 bases between them. Per the germline V gene, CDR1 is MDHEN and CDR2 is SYDVKM. The CDR3 covers 15 residues. CDR3 residues: CASKSGGEGNQPQHF. The DNA for the CDR3 is TGTGCCAGCAAGTCGGGAGGGGAGGGCAATCAGCCCCAGCATTTT. The full variable domain, completed using reference TRBV28 and TRBJ1-5, is DVKVTQSSRYLVKRTGEKVFLECVQDMDHENMFWYRQDPGLGLRLIYFSYDVKMKEKGDIPEGYSVSREKKERFSLILESASTNQTSMYLCASKSGGEGNQPQHFGDGTRLSIL.

V gene TRBV20-1 combines with J gene TRBJ2-7; D ambiguous. Germline CDR1 reads DFQATT; CDR2 reads SNEGSKA (reference sequence). There are 11 residues in the CDR3. V was shortened by 3 bases and J by 5 bases, with 8 bases between the two germline ends. In DNA form, the CDR3 reads TGCAGTGCTAGTCCCCTAGACGAGCAGTACTTC. Translating gives CSASPLDEQYF.

This clone came up a few times. For the CDR3, the DNA is TGTGCCAGTAGTATCGGTGGGCACTATGGCTACACCTTC. Its protein is CASSIGGHYGYTF. This chain links TRBV19 with TRBJ1-2, with D unresolved. Germline values: CDR1 LNHDA, CDR2 SQIVND (reference sequence). This CDR3 region has 13 residues. V was pared by 3 bases and J by 3 bases, with 8 bases between.

In this sample, this clone is large. The V call is TRBV5-1, the J call TRBJ1-4; 9 bases map to TRBD1. V was pared by 4 bases and J by 7 bases, with 2 bases of the junction left unmatched. This CDR3 is 13 amino acids long. Per germline, CDR1 SGHRS and CDR2 YFSETQ. The DNA of the CDR3 is TGCGCCAGCAGCAAGGGACAGGGTGAAAAACTGTTTTTT. Encoded protein: CASSKGQGEKLFF.